This passage covers 10 T cell receptor beta chains from one sample sequenced in a study of T cell responses to AZD1222 COVID-19 vaccine. Profiled with immunoSEQ multiplex PCR; TCRdb holds only in-frame clones, not every one. The sample shows roughly 95,000 clones, about 90% of them seen only once. Sequencing used peripheral blood, obtained 28 days after the second AZD1222 dose. The receptors here all came from an adult who received the AZD1222 COVID-19 vaccine.

The V gene is TRBV21-1, the J gene TRBJ2-7. TRBV21-1 is reported as a pseudogene. There are 12 residues in the CDR3. The CDR3 DNA reads as TGTGCCAGCAGCACCGAATTAGGCGAGCAGTACTTC. The encoded protein is CASSTELGEQYF.

The chain recombines TRBV6-2 or TRBV6-3 with TRBJ1-1; a possible D gene is TRBD1 (6 bases). The V gene lost 4 bases and the J gene lost 3 bases, with 12 bases spanning the gap. Germline V CDR1 and CDR2: MNHEY, SVGEGT. The length of the CDR3 is 14 residues. The CDR3, as DNA: TGTGCCAGCAGTTCTCACAGGGTAGACACTGAAGCTTTCTTT. Translating it yields CASSSHRVDTEAFF.

CDR3 nucleotides: TGTGCCAGCAGCCTAGGAGGGGGCTTGGGGAATCAGCCCCAGCATTTT. It encodes CASSLGGGLGNQPQHF. The chain links TRBV5-6 to TRBJ1-5, with 7 bases lining up with TRBD1. This CDR3 region has 16 residues. The germline V gene encodes CDR1 SGHDT and CDR2 YYEEEE. With V trimmed by 4 bases and J by 4 bases, 11 bases remained unmatched. The variable domain in full, completed from reference TRBV5-6 and TRBJ1-5, reads DAGVTQSPTHLIKTRGQQVTLRCSPKSGHDTVSWYQQALGQGPQFIFQYYEEEERQRGNFPDRFSGHQFPNYSSELNVNALLLGDSALYLCASSLGGGLGNQPQHFGDGTRLSIL.

The chain recombines TRBV29-1 with TRBJ2-7; D is uncertain. Trimming stripped 0 bases from V and 1 base from J, with 19 bases between. CDR1 is SQVTM, CDR2 ANQGSEA, per germline. The CDR3 is 17 amino acids. The CDR3 is CSVEDRRNSFDSYEQYF. CDR3 nucleotides: TGCAGCGTTGAAGATCGCCGCAACAGTTTTGATTCCTACGAGCAGTACTTC.

The CDR3 protein is CASSLAMRGPVYNEQFF. The CDR3 nucleotides are TGTGCCAGCAGCTTAGCGATGCGCGGCCCTGTGTACAATGAGCAGTTCTTC. V is TRBV7-6 and J is TRBJ2-1, with D unresolved. Germline assignment: CDR1 SGHVS and CDR2 FNYEAQ. Trimming stripped 0 bases from V and 4 bases from J, with 16 bases between. This CDR3 is built from 17 residues. Full variable domain (remainder filled in from reference TRBV7-6 and TRBJ2-1): GAGVSQSPRYKVTKRGQDVALRCDPISGHVSLYWYRQALGQGPEFLTYFNYEAQQDKSGLPNDRFSAERPEGSISTLTIQRTEQRDSAMYRCASSLAMRGPVYNEQFFGPGTRLTVL.

The J gene is TRBJ1-1, the V gene TRBV19; a possible D gene is TRBD1 (5 bases). The V gene's germline CDR1 is LNHDA and CDR2 SQIVND (reference sequence). Trimming removed 5 bases at V and 0 bases at J, with 16 bases between. This CDR3 is built from 16 residues. CDR3 sequence: CASSPRWGELNTEAFF. CDR3 DNA sequence: TGTGCCAGTAGTCCGAGGTGGGGGGAATTGAACACTGAAGCTTTCTTT.

This chain uses TRBV6-5 with TRBJ2-5, with TRBD2 matching 7 bases. This CDR3 spans 16 amino acids. Germline loops: CDR1 MNHEY, CDR2 SVGAGI. Trimming at V came to 0 bases and at J to 3 bases, leaving 7 bases not matched to a gene. The CDR3 is CASSYSKWAGEETQYF. Written as DNA, the CDR3 is TGTGCCAGCAGTTACTCGAAGTGGGCGGGGGAAGAGACCCAGTACTTC.

This chain uses TRBV5-6 with TRBJ1-2, with a weak D call TRBD1 (6 bases). The CDR3 is made up of 14 amino acids. In germline, CDR1 is SGHDT, CDR2 YYEEEE. The V end lost 2 bases, the J end lost 2 bases, and 10 bases lay between the germline ends. DNA for the CDR3: TGTGCCAGCAGCTTAGTCGGACAGAACTATGGCTACACCTTC. It yields the protein CASSLVGQNYGYTF.

The chain links TRBV12-3 or TRBV12-4 to TRBJ1-2; TRBD1 agrees at 7 bases. The CDR3 length is 13 residues. Trimming removed 5 bases from V and 2 bases from J; junction bases left unmatched: 2. The CDR3, as DNA: TGTGCCAGCAGTGCACAGGGGAACTATGGCTACACCTTC. This translates into CASSAQGNYGYTF.

The chain employs TRBV6-5 and TRBJ2-1, with TRBD1 identical over 9 bases. CDR1 and CDR2 from the germline V gene are MNHEY and SVGAGI. The CDR3 runs to 14 residues. After removal of 10 bases from V and 4 bases from J, the junction contained 8 bases not matched to a gene. CDR3 protein: CANSRDREYNEQFF. The CDR3 DNA sequence: TGTGCCAACTCACGGGACAGGGAATACAATGAGCAGTTCTTC.